The 9 T cell receptor beta chains in this list originate from one sample, sequenced in a study of blood T cell repertoires in COVID-19 (dated by TCRdb to the early 2020s). Library construction relied on the immunoSEQ multiplex PCR assay. Drawn from immuneACCESS, this table holds only the in-frame rearrangements with V and J called that TCRdb kept. Clones are partly lost; checked studies trace under half to an unresolved V gene and leave the rest unexplained. The sample table lists about 140,000 clones, 70% to 80% of them with a count of one. The top ten clones comprise about 8.4% of the sample. The sample comprised peripheral blood. These receptors all stem from a woman between 50 and 59 years old with active or convalescent COVID-19.

The CDR3 region is CASSSQGAFGNEQFF. As DNA, the CDR3 is TGTGCCAGCAGCTCACAGGGGGCTTTCGGAAATGAGCAGTTCTTC. The chain uses TRBV7-8 and TRBJ2-1, with 9 positions matching TRBD1. Germline V gene data show CDR1 as SGHVS and CDR2 as FQNEAQ. This CDR3 is 15 amino acids long. The trim removed 4 bases at V and 7 bases at J, leaving 8 bases unmatched.

This clone was seen just once. The chain links TRBV25-1 to TRBJ1-6; 7 bases agree with TRBD1. Trimming took 3 bases from V and 6 from J; bases not matched to a gene: 8. Germline V lookup: CDR1 MGHDK, CDR2 SYGVNS. The CDR3 is 16 residues long. CDR3 amino acids: CASSDYTGTVNSPLHF. CDR3 bases: TGTGCCAGCAGTGATTACACCGGGACAGTTAATTCACCCCTCCACTTT.

V is TRBV15 and J is TRBJ2-1; 9 bases align to TRBD2. The CDR3 is 19 amino acids. V gave up 0 bases and J gave up 8 bases; unmatched junction bases: 17. CDR1 is LNHNV and CDR2 is YYDKDF in the germline V gene (reference sequence). The chain's CDR3 is CATSRDSMVAGVGQDEQFF. Written as DNA, the CDR3 is TGTGCCACCAGCAGAGATTCCATGGTAGCGGGAGTAGGACAGGATGAGCAGTTCTTC.

V gene TRBV4-3 combines with J gene TRBJ1-6; D perhaps matches TRBD1 (6 bases). CDR1 is LGHNA and CDR2 is YSLEER in the germline V gene. This CDR3 is built from 16 residues. V was shortened by 3 bases and J by 2 bases, with 11 bases between the two germline ends. CDR3 sequence reads: CASSHSTGAYNSPLHF. DNA for the CDR3: TGCGCCAGCAGCCATTCGACAGGCGCCTATAATTCACCCCTCCACTTT.

The chain links TRBV19 to TRBJ1-5; D is undetermined. Trimming removed 9 bases from V and 2 bases from J, with 11 bases in between. Looked up from germline, CDR1 is LNHDA and CDR2 is SQIVND (reference sequence). The CDR3 sequence is 13 residues long. The CDR3 region is CASRDTGNQPQHF. The CDR3 DNA is TGTGCCAGCAGAGACACTGGCAATCAGCCCCAGCATTTT.

This clone was counted only a few times. The V gene is TRBV28, the J gene TRBJ1-1; D might be TRBD1 (6 bases). The germline gives CDR1 MDHEN, CDR2 SYDVKM. Trimming shortened V by 7 bases and J by 11 bases, and 17 bases separated the two germline ends. The CDR3 covers 12 residues. The CDR3: CASMRGQGRAFF. The CDR3 DNA is TGTGCCAGCATGAGAGGGCAGGGGCGGGCTTTCTTT. Based on the CDR3 plus reference TRBV28 and TRBJ1-1, the full variable domain is DVKVTQSSRYLVKRTGEKVFLECVQDMDHENMFWYRQDPGLGLRLIYFSYDVKMKEKGDIPEGYSVSREKKERFSLILESASTNQTSMYLCASMRGQGRAFFGQGTRLTVV.

V usage is TRBV18 and J usage is TRBJ1-4; weak D call: TRBD1 (6 bases). The CDR3 is made up of 16 amino acids. Trimming cost V 3 bases and J 0 bases, with 11 bases left between them. Germline V gives CDR1 KGHSH, CDR2 LQKENI. This chain's CDR3 is CASSPSSGATNEKLFF. The CDR3 DNA is TGTGCCAGCTCACCCTCCTCAGGGGCAACTAATGAAAAACTGTTTTTT.

The CDR3 nucleotides read TGTGCCAGCAGCTTATACCAACAGGGAGAGCACACCTTC. It yields the protein CASSLYQQGEHTF. The gene calls are TRBV5-8 and TRBJ1-2; D is possibly TRBD1 (6 bases). This CDR3 comprises 13 residues. Per germline, CDR1 SGHTS and CDR2 YDEGEE. Trimming took 2 bases from V and 12 from J, leaving 17 bases between them.

This clone appeared a few times. The chain is built from TRBV4-2 and TRBJ1-3, with D perhaps matching TRBD1 (5 bases). Trimming removed 2 bases at V and 0 bases at J, with 14 bases between. The CDR3 loop spans 17 amino acids. The V gene's germline CDR1 is LGHNA and CDR2 YNFKEQ. CDR3 nucleotide sequence: TGTGCCAGCAGCCAACAAGAAGGGGCCACCTCTGGAAACACCATATATTTT. Translated: CASSQQEGATSGNTIYF.